The next 8 T cell receptor beta chains were all read from a single sample in a study of Ad26.COV2.S vaccination and SARS-CoV-2 variants. Measured with immunoSEQ multiplex PCR; TCRdb has only the in-frame clones, and not every one. The sample holds a few hundred thousand clones; over 75% are singletons and the top ten take 12%. Treatment of the sample: some 20 received Ad26.COV2.S at low or high dose, single or two shots; a few received placebo; per-sample allocation not given. Specimens were obtained on day 63 following the first vaccine or placebo injection. The sample was peripheral blood, taken in a trial of Ad26.COV2.S vaccine versus placebo. These receptor sequences come from a person between 18 and 59 years old who received the Ad26.COV2.S COVID-19 vaccine or a placebo.

The chain is built from TRBV3-1 (or the pseudogene TRBV3-2) and TRBJ2-7, with D maybe TRBD2 (5 bases). The V gene's germline CDR1 is LGHDT and CDR2 YNNKEL (reference sequence). Trimming removed 2 bases from V and 3 bases from J, with 11 bases in between. This CDR3 region has 14 residues. The CDR3 loop reads CASSQMTLDYEQYF. CDR3 nucleotides: TGTGCCAGCAGCCAAATGACACTAGACTACGAGCAGTACTTC.

CDR3 in amino acids: CASSYSGGRDYGYTF. As DNA, the CDR3 is TGTGCCAGCAGTTACTCCGGGGGCAGGGACTATGGCTACACCTTC. J is TRBJ1-2 and V is TRBV6-6, with D perhaps TRBD1 (6 bases). The CDR3 spans 15 residues. Trimming shortened V by 0 bases and J by 3 bases, and 11 bases separated the two germline ends. Germline assignment: CDR1 MNHNY and CDR2 SVGAGI (reference sequence).

The chain couples TRBV11-2 to TRBJ2-5; D not certain. The germline CDR1 and CDR2 sequences are SGHAT and FQNNGV. CDR3 length: 13 residues. The ends were cut back, 1 base at V and 7 bases at J, with 10 bases in the middle. In DNA form, the CDR3 reads TGTGCCAGCAGCTTAGTGGAGCATCGGACCCAGTACTTC. Residues: CASSLVEHRTQYF.

The chain employs TRBV7-9 and TRBJ1-3; D remains unclear. Germline CDR1 reads SEHNR; CDR2 reads FQNEAQ (reference sequence). V lost 5 bases, J lost 0 bases, and 11 bases lay in between. The CDR3 has 15 amino acids. The chain's CDR3 is CASSAGRSSGNTIYF. CDR3 sequence (DNA): TGTGCCAGCAGCGCCGGCCGGAGCTCTGGAAACACCATATATTTT.

The rearrangement uses TRBV5-4 and TRBJ1-5, with a weak D call TRBD1 (5 bases). Germline CDR1 is SGHNT and CDR2 is YYREEE (reference sequence). Trimming left V 2 bases short and J 6 bases short, with 21 bases between. CDR3 size: 17 residues. CDR3 sequence (DNA): TGTGCCAGCAGCTTTGACAGATTTCTTGAGGGGTGTCAGCCCCAGCATTTT. This translates into CASSFDRFLEGCQPQHF.

This rearrangement joins TRBV7-9 to TRBJ1-1; D is possibly TRBD1 (5 bases). The CDR3 is 16 residues long. Trimming left V 3 bases short and J 1 base short, with 15 bases between. CDR1 SEHNR and CDR2 FQNEAQ come from the germline V gene (reference sequence). CDR3 in DNA: TGTGCCAGCAGCTTGGGGGGACCCAGAGCGAACACTGAAGCTTTCTTT. Its protein product is CASSLGGPRANTEAFF.

This chain joins TRBV2 and TRBJ2-3; perhaps TRBD2 as D (5 bases). Trimming cost V 4 bases and J 2 bases, with 7 bases left between them. This CDR3 contains 13 residues. CDR1 is SNHLY, CDR2 FYNNEI, per germline. The CDR3 region has the DNA TGTGCCAGCAGTGGGACTCACACAGATACGCAGTATTTT. As protein: CASSGTHTDTQYF.

The chain carries TRBV7-9 and TRBJ1-1, with 8 bases that match TRBD1. The ends lost 5 bases at V and 3 bases at J; junction bases unmatched: 5. Per the germline V gene, CDR1 is SEHNR and CDR2 is FQNEAQ (reference sequence). The CDR3 runs 14 residues. CDR3 bases: TGTGCCAGCAGCCCTTCGACAGGGGACACTGAAGCTTTCTTT. It encodes CASSPSTGDTEAFF.